What follows describes a single T cell receptor (beta chain). This clone was seen once. This clone's antigen is unknown. Per-nucleotide qualities are absent, and no much larger clonotype sits a single base away. The CDR3 starts with the cysteine, ends with the phenylalanine, and has 14 residues. This entry keeps only the CDR3 DNA: 42 bases, framed from base 1. V lost 8 bases and J lost 2 bases, and the count of bases not matched to a germline gene is 6. Based on the germline V gene, the CDR1 and CDR2 sequences are ENHRY and SYGVKD. This entry is derived from a study of blood T cell repertoires in COVID-19 (TCRdb year 2020). Context from the whole study: Collaborator samples came from the United States, Italy and Spain and covered acute and convalescent phases of COVID-19. Sample metadata almost always included a de-identified subject ID, COVID-19 status, age in years and sex. Where HLA class I and class II types were available, the types were taken from metadata supplied by the sample provider, not from assay-based typing. A freely available public database, intended as a resource for researchers studying the immune response to SARS-CoV-2, is where the repertoires were released. Subjects who had been exposed to COVID-19, were actively infected with it, or had recovered from it provided the deeply sampled blood TCRbeta repertoires that made up the dataset. Samples were obtained from the ongoing ImmuneRACE study (first 160 participants) and from roughly 1,300 subjects provided by 6 global collaborators. The prospective study material was composed of cDNA or gDNA derived from T cells, B-cell-depleted T cells, or PBMCs. Paper-wide results and their limitations: How much clinical and demographic metadata was included differed by source and by participant, and the metadata was provided uncurated.

Collaborating institutions collected whole blood in K2EDTA tubes following their own protocols. For TCRbeta analysis, collaborators shipped samples in one of three forms: frozen whole blood, isolated PBMCs, or DNA extracted from either of those sample types. The immunoSEQ Assay, a bias-controlled multiplex PCR, was used to amplify TCRbeta CDR3 regions from genomic DNA. Per the authors' processing: Nucleated cell counts per sample were estimated from amplification of reference gene primers within the assay. To quantify the absolute abundance of each unique TCRbeta CDR3 rearrangement, sequence reads were collapsed and filtered. For each sample, productive Simpson clonality was calculated as the square root of Simpson's diversity index across productive rearrangements. The table comes from immuneACCESS by way of TCRdb, which keeps in-frame sequences with V and J called. Part of the clones is missing from these tables; in studies checked, under half for an unresolved V gene and the rest for unknown reasons. That table furnishes V, J and clone size, whereas the DNA furnished D and trimming. The sample data list 100,000 to 150,000 clones, and 88% of these were observed just once. Of the sample, around a tenth falls within the top ten clones.

The chain was built from TRBV10-3 and TRBJ1-3, and TRBD1 matches 7 of the central bases. This clonotype originated in a man in his fifties or sixties with acute or convalescent COVID-19. Specimen: peripheral blood. CDR3 protein: CAIQQGRTGNTIYF. The DNA reads as follows: TGTGCCATCCAACAGGGGAGAACTGGAAACACCATATATTTT.